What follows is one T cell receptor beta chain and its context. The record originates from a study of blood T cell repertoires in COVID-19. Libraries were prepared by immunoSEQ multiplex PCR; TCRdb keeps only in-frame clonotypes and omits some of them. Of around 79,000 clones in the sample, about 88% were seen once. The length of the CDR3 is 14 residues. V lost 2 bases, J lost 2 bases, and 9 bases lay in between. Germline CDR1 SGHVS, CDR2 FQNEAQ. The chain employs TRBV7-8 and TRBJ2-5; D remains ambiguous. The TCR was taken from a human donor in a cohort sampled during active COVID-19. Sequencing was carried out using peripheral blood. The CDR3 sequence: CASSLSLVQETQYF. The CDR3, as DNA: TGTGCCAGCAGCTTAAGCCTAGTTCAAGAGACCCAGTACTTC.